The rows below give T cell receptor beta chains drawn from one sample of a study of blood T cell repertoires in COVID-19. The assay was immunoSEQ multiplex PCR, and TCRdb's table has in-frame clones only and misses some. This sample has about 67,000 clones; 80% to 90% occur once, and the top ten carry more than 4.5%. The sequencing input was peripheral blood. The receptors come from a man aged 45 to 65 with active COVID-19. Each CDR3 is given with its conserved first and last residue. Fields, in order: V gene, J gene, CDR3 protein.

v_gene: TRBV29-1; j_gene: TRBJ1-1; CDR3aa: CSVCPTGANTEAFF
v_gene: TRBV4-3; j_gene: TRBJ1-2; CDR3aa: CASSQVLPSRDGYTF
v_gene: TRBV5-1; j_gene: TRBJ2-7; CDR3aa: CASSSRQGGNEQYF
v_gene: TRBV14; j_gene: TRBJ2-1; CDR3aa: CASSQDRLAQFNEQFF
v_gene: TRBV7-9; j_gene: TRBJ2-3; CDR3aa: CASSTYTDTQYF
v_gene: TRBV19; j_gene: TRBJ1-5; CDR3aa: CASSRMMEPQHF
v_gene: TRBV18; j_gene: TRBJ2-1; CDR3aa: CASSPLAGSYNEQFF
v_gene: TRBV7-2; j_gene: TRBJ2-1; CDR3aa: CASSLAGGTGGVNEQFF
v_gene: TRBV7-9; j_gene: TRBJ2-2; CDR3aa: CASTGGGPVGELFF
v_gene: TRBV14; j_gene: TRBJ1-1; CDR3aa: CASSLSGNTEAFF
v_gene: TRBV11-2; j_gene: TRBJ2-3; CDR3aa: CASSLGTSGRAVTDTQYF
v_gene: TRBV5-6; j_gene: TRBJ2-2; CDR3aa: CASSLMWGVEDGELFF
v_gene: TRBV5-1; j_gene: TRBJ2-4; CDR3aa: CASSFRDRENIQYF
v_gene: TRBV5-1; j_gene: TRBJ2-7; CDR3aa: CASSPTSGRAYEQYF
v_gene: TRBV4-3; j_gene: TRBJ2-2; CDR3aa: CASSQEAGTGVANTGELFF
v_gene: TRBV5-1; j_gene: TRBJ2-4; CDR3aa: CASSQNRNIQYF
v_gene: TRBV12-3/TRBV12-4; j_gene: TRBJ2-3; CDR3aa: CASGLGSTDTQYF
v_gene: TRBV7-9; j_gene: TRBJ1-1; CDR3aa: CASGRYGTEAFF
v_gene: TRBV19; j_gene: TRBJ2-2; CDR3aa: CATATSGYTGELFF
v_gene: TRBV5-6; j_gene: TRBJ2-3; CDR3aa: CASSYRLAGWVDTQYF
v_gene: TRBV7-3; j_gene: TRBJ2-3; CDR3aa: CASSDRGRDTQYF
v_gene: TRBV6-5; j_gene: TRBJ2-5; CDR3aa: CASNGQGPYETQYF
v_gene: TRBV5-4; j_gene: TRBJ1-1; CDR3aa: CASSAGTGVNTEAFF
v_gene: TRBV4-1; j_gene: TRBJ1-5; CDR3aa: CASSLGFGGANQPQHF
v_gene: TRBV27; j_gene: TRBJ2-2; CDR3aa: CASRRPGLATGELFF
v_gene: TRBV13; j_gene: TRBJ1-3; CDR3aa: CASSYDLSQGVNTIYF
v_gene: TRBV19; j_gene: TRBJ2-1; CDR3aa: CASSIMLGYEQFF
v_gene: TRBV7-2; j_gene: TRBJ1-2; CDR3aa: CASSFNTF
v_gene: TRBV18; j_gene: TRBJ2-5; CDR3aa: CASSPGQGSEETQYF
v_gene: TRBV11-1; j_gene: TRBJ1-1; CDR3aa: CASSLRGNTEAFF
v_gene: TRBV19; j_gene: TRBJ2-4; CDR3aa: CASSKQGSAKNIQYF
v_gene: TRBV6-6; j_gene: TRBJ2-1; CDR3aa: CASSPPGSRQFF
v_gene: TRBV5-1; j_gene: TRBJ2-1; CDR3aa: CASSYGTDYNEQFF
v_gene: TRBV19; j_gene: TRBJ1-5; CDR3aa: CATLTVWTSSNQPQHF
v_gene: TRBV20-1; j_gene: TRBJ2-3; CDR3aa: CSASGGRVLGGTDTQYF
v_gene: TRBV5-6; j_gene: TRBJ1-1; CDR3aa: CASSLVGGNTEAFF
v_gene: TRBV6-2/TRBV6-3; j_gene: TRBJ1-2; CDR3aa: CASSQGGPGYGYTF
v_gene: TRBV19; j_gene: TRBJ1-5; CDR3aa: CASSTITGGYPSNQPQHF
v_gene: TRBV7-2; j_gene: TRBJ1-1; CDR3aa: CASSGQTGVRYTEAFF
v_gene: TRBV30; j_gene: TRBJ2-7; CDR3aa: CAWSIGAIYEQYF
v_gene: TRBV6-2/TRBV6-3; j_gene: TRBJ2-1; CDR3aa: CASSYRGLAFNSYNEQFF
v_gene: TRBV20-1; j_gene: TRBJ2-5; CDR3aa: CSASTGTRATGTQYF